These T cell receptor beta chains were read from a single sample in a study of T-cell memory formation after mild COVID-19. TCRdb called the 5' RACE reads again in MiXCR, with one record for every CDR3 protein. Altogether approximately 500,000 distinct CDR3 sequences are present, 20% to 25% being singletons, with the ten largest covering approximately 13%. Sequencing used PBMCs or a T cell subset sorted from them (not recorded which). These receptors all stem from an adult woman who had mild COVID-19 (a few samples of this study predate the infection). Cell type and time point are not known. Both conserved end residues are part of each CDR3. Each record gives: V gene, D gene, J gene, CDR3 protein. The D gene is left open where the match is weak.

v_gene: TRBV12-3/TRBV12-4; d_gene: -; j_gene: TRBJ2-7; CDR3aa: CASSNPGRGLYEQYF
v_gene: TRBV11-2; d_gene: -; j_gene: TRBJ1-2; CDR3aa: CASSLGRGHTYGYTF
v_gene: TRBV12-3/TRBV12-4; d_gene: -; j_gene: TRBJ1-3; CDR3aa: CASSLVPSGNTIYF
v_gene: TRBV29-1; d_gene: TRBD1; j_gene: TRBJ2-7; CDR3aa: CSDTDRGQYEQYF
v_gene: TRBV5-1; d_gene: -; j_gene: TRBJ2-1; CDR3aa: CASSLTGLEREQFF
v_gene: TRBV28; d_gene: TRBD1; j_gene: TRBJ2-3; CDR3aa: CASSSTGAGSTDTQYF
v_gene: TRBV7-9; d_gene: -; j_gene: TRBJ1-1; CDR3aa: CASSLALNGNTEAFF
v_gene: TRBV7-8; d_gene: -; j_gene: TRBJ2-5; CDR3aa: CASSLASNGKETQYF
v_gene: TRBV5-1; d_gene: -; j_gene: TRBJ2-7; CDR3aa: CASSQGRADRIDEQYF
v_gene: TRBV4-3; d_gene: -; j_gene: TRBJ1-1; CDR3aa: CASSHRGLSTEAFF
v_gene: TRBV3-1; d_gene: -; j_gene: TRBJ2-2; CDR3aa: CASSQDTGPGELFF
v_gene: TRBV5-6; d_gene: -; j_gene: TRBJ2-1; CDR3aa: CASSWGGLGNEQFF
v_gene: TRBV2; d_gene: -; j_gene: TRBJ2-1; CDR3aa: CASERTVSDEQFF
v_gene: TRBV7-2; d_gene: TRBD2; j_gene: TRBJ2-2; CDR3aa: CASRFSGPNTGELFF
v_gene: TRBV5-1; d_gene: TRBD2; j_gene: TRBJ2-1; CDR3aa: CASSSQAGGHNEQFF
v_gene: TRBV5-1; d_gene: -; j_gene: TRBJ1-1; CDR3aa: CASSPRWGPMNTEAFF
v_gene: TRBV7-2; d_gene: -; j_gene: TRBJ2-1; CDR3aa: CASSPTTLYNEQFF
v_gene: TRBV5-6; d_gene: -; j_gene: TRBJ2-7; CDR3aa: CASRYSDGYEQYF
v_gene: TRBV24-1; d_gene: TRBD2; j_gene: TRBJ2-2; CDR3aa: CATRDVAGGPAGELFF
v_gene: TRBV24-1; d_gene: -; j_gene: TRBJ2-3; CDR3aa: CATSDPDSTDTQYF
v_gene: TRBV7-9; d_gene: -; j_gene: TRBJ2-5; CDR3aa: CASSFSLGGETQYF
v_gene: TRBV20-1; d_gene: TRBD2; j_gene: TRBJ2-3; CDR3aa: CSARGASGGARDTQYF
v_gene: TRBV20-1; d_gene: TRBD2; j_gene: TRBJ2-7; CDR3aa: CSATSGPYEQYF
v_gene: TRBV15; d_gene: TRBD1; j_gene: TRBJ1-1; CDR3aa: CATSRDRGQGVAFF
v_gene: TRBV9; d_gene: -; j_gene: TRBJ2-2; CDR3aa: CASSVAEKGELFF
v_gene: TRBV29-1; d_gene: -; j_gene: TRBJ2-7; CDR3aa: CSGRTAVDEQYF
v_gene: TRBV20-1; d_gene: TRBD1; j_gene: TRBJ1-4; CDR3aa: CSASPGQGAGKLFF
v_gene: TRBV9; d_gene: -; j_gene: TRBJ2-3; CDR3aa: CASSALAGASTDTQYF
v_gene: TRBV24-1; d_gene: -; j_gene: TRBJ2-1; CDR3aa: CATSDTPTTPSDNEQFF
v_gene: TRBV3-1; d_gene: TRBD2; j_gene: TRBJ2-1; CDR3aa: CASSQGTSRDNEQFF
v_gene: TRBV7-9; d_gene: -; j_gene: TRBJ2-7; CDR3aa: CASSLGPAGPTPYEQYF
v_gene: TRBV5-1; d_gene: -; j_gene: TRBJ1-1; CDR3aa: CASSLVGTEAFF
v_gene: TRBV4-1; d_gene: -; j_gene: TRBJ2-7; CDR3aa: CASSQGFGVGSEQYF
v_gene: TRBV18; d_gene: TRBD2; j_gene: TRBJ2-1; CDR3aa: CASSPGGVPYNEQFF
v_gene: TRBV5-1; d_gene: TRBD1; j_gene: TRBJ2-3; CDR3aa: CASSSDRATDTQYF
v_gene: TRBV18; d_gene: -; j_gene: TRBJ2-5; CDR3aa: CASSAEQQRETQYF
v_gene: TRBV4-1; d_gene: TRBD2; j_gene: TRBJ2-1; CDR3aa: CASSPRTSGGALNEQFF
v_gene: TRBV21-1; d_gene: -; j_gene: TRBJ2-3; CDR3aa: CASLGGRGTDTQYF
v_gene: TRBV7-2; d_gene: -; j_gene: TRBJ2-2; CDR3aa: CASSVLWDTGELFF
v_gene: TRBV6-2/TRBV6-3; d_gene: -; j_gene: TRBJ1-1; CDR3aa: CASSYSEGDGGNTEAFF
v_gene: TRBV5-1; d_gene: -; j_gene: TRBJ2-7; CDR3aa: CASTREGVSSYEQYF
v_gene: TRBV7-9; d_gene: TRBD1; j_gene: TRBJ2-2; CDR3aa: CASIPRTGHTGELFF